This TCR beta chain was documented in a study of T cell responses to AZD1222 COVID-19 vaccine. General study results and limits: Increases in Spike-specific TCR breadth and depth were seen after two AZD1222 doses. Mapped onto spike, vaccine-associated CD4 TCRs spanned it and were dominant at 160-218 and 743-854. Close to half of spike-specific TCRs reportedly recognize unmutated variant regions.

A word on this clone: Its target is unknown.

The method was immunoSEQ multiplex PCR; TCRdb's version includes in-frame clones alone and lacks a portion of them. The repertoire holds 90,000 to 150,000 clones, with 85% to 90% as singletons. The TCR was taken from an adult in good health. The material sequenced was peripheral blood, taken on day 0 of AZD1222 vaccination.

For the CDR3, the DNA is TGCGCCAGCAGCCAGCTTCCGACAGACTCTGGAAACACCATATATTTT. This gives the protein CASSQLPTDSGNTIYF. The chain joins TRBV5-1 to TRBJ1-3; D is perhaps TRBD1 (5 bases). Trimming left V 4 bases short and J 0 bases short, with 14 bases between. CDR1 and CDR2 from the germline V gene are SGHRS and YFSETQ. The CDR3 spans 16 residues.